This T cell receptor beta chain was sequenced during a study of blood T cells in healthy people across ages. Study background: When template switching was applied, about one barcoded beta molecule was captured per two T cells.

This clonotype was seen a handful of times. Its specificity is not known. Study results and limitations: Diversity of TCR beta per million T cells declined in a roughly linear way with age.

The CDR3 loop spans 15 amino acids. V was pared by 5 bases and J by 0 bases, with 5 bases of the junction left unmatched. Germline V gene lookup returns CDR1 SGHVS and CDR2 FNYEAQ. Primed by a sample-barcoded 5' primer and a J-beta primer mix, a second PCR proceeded for roughly 7 to 11 cycles. TCRdb re-called the 5' RACE reads through MiXCR, storing one row per CDR3 protein. The data show around 1,800,000 distinct CDR3 sequences, with about two fifths seen just once and 20% to 25% held by the top ten. J is TRBJ2-3 and V is TRBV7-6; 7 bases line up with TRBD1. The material sequenced was blood. The sequence derives from a human donor in good health. CDR3 coding DNA: TGTGCCAGCAGCCTAAAGACAGGGAGCACAGATACGCAGTATTTT. This gives the protein CASSLKTGSTDTQYF.